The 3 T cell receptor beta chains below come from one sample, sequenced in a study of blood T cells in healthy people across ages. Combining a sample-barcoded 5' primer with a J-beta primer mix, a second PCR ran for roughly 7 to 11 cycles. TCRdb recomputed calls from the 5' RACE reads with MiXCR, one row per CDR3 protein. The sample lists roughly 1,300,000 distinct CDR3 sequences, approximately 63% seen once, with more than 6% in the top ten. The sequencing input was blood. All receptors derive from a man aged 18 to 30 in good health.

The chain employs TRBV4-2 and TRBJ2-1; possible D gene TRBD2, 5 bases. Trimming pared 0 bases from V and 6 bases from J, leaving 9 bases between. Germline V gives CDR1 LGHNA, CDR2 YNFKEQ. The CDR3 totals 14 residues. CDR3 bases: TGTGCCAGCAGCCAAGATCGGCGGGCCAATGAGCAGTTCTTC. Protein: CASSQDRRANEQFF.

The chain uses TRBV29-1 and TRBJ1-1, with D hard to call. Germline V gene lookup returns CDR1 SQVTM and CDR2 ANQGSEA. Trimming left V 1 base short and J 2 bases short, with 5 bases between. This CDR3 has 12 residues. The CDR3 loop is CSVEVSNTEAFF. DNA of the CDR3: TGCAGCGTTGAAGTCAGTAACACTGAAGCTTTCTTT.

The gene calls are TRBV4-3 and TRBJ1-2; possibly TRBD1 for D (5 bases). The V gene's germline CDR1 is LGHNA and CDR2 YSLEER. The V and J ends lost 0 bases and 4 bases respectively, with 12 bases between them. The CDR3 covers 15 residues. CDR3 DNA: TGCGCCAGCAGCCAAGATGGGGCGCCGGTCTATGGCTACACCTTC. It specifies CASSQDGAPVYGYTF.